Reported below is one TCR beta chain. This specimen belongs to a study of blood T cell repertoires in COVID-19. About the study: Whether acute or convalescent, the COVID-19 samples came from the United States, Italy and Spain. Sample material is recorded as cDNA or gDNA derived from T cells, B-cell-depleted T cells, or PBMCs.

The CDR3 contains 13 residues. V dropped 5 bases and J dropped 10 bases, with 15 bases sitting between them. Looked up from germline, CDR1 is SGHAT and CDR2 is FQNNGV. In the original analysis: Estimates of nucleated cell counts were drawn from the amplification of reference gene primers. Method: immunoSEQ multiplex PCR; TCRdb's copy keeps in-frame clones and lacks some. The V and J calls and clone size come from that table; D and trimming were worked out from the DNA. The table records about 150,000 clones, around 82% of them present only once. The V call is TRBV11-2, the J call TRBJ2-1; TRBD2 might be the D (5 bases). The receptor was derived from a man aged 55 to 70 with acute or convalescent COVID-19. The sequenced sample was peripheral blood. This CDR3 reads CASSPDLLVEQFF. As DNA, the CDR3 is TGTGCCAGCAGCCCGGACTTACTTGTAGAGCAGTTCTTC. Full variable domain (rest looked up from reference TRBV11-2 and TRBJ2-1): EAGVAQSPRYKIIEKRQSVAFWCNPISGHATLYWYQQILGQGPKLLIQFQNNGVVDDSQLPKDRFSAERLKGVDSTLKIQPAKLEDSAVYLCASSPDLLVEQFFGPGTRLTVL.